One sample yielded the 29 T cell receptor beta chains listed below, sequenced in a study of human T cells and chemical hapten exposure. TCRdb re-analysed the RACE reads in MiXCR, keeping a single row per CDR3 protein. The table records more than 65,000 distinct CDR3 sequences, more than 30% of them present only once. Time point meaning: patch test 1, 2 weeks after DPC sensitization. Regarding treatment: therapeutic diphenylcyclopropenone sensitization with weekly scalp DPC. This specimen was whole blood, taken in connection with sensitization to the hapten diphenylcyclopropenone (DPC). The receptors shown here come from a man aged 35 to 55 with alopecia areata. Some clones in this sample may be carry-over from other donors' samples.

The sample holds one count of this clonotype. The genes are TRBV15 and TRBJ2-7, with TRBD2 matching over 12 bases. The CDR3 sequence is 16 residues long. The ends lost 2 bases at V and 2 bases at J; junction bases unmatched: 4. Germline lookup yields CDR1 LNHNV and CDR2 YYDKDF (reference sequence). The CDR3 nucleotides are TGTGCCACCAGCAGAAGAAGGACTAGCGGGACCTACGAGCAGTACTTC. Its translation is CATSRRRTSGTYEQYF.

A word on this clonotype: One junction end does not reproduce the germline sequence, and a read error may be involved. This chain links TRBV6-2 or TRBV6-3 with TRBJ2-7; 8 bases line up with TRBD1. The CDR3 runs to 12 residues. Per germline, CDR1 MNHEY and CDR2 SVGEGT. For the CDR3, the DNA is TGTGCCAGCACCCCCGGGACAGGAAATATCCGGTTC. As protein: CASTPGTGNIRF.

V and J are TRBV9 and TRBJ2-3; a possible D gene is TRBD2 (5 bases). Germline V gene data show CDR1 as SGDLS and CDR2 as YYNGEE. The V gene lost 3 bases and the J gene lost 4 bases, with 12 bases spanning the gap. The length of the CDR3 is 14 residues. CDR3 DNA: TGTGCCAGCAGCGAGGGAGCTCCCCCAGATACGCAGTATTTT. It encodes CASSEGAPPDTQYF.

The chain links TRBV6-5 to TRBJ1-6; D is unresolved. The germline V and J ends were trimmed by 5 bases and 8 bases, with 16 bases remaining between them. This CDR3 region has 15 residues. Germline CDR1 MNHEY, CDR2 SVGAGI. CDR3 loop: CASSKTRFLYSPLHF. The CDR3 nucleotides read TGTGCCAGCAGTAAAACAAGATTCCTTTATTCACCCCTCCACTTT.

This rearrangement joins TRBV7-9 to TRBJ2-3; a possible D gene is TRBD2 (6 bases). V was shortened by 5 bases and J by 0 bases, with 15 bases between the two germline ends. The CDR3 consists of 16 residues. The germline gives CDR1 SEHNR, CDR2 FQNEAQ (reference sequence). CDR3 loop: CASSLLAQLSTDTQYF. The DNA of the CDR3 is TGTGCCAGCAGCCTACTAGCTCAACTTAGCACAGATACGCAGTATTTT.

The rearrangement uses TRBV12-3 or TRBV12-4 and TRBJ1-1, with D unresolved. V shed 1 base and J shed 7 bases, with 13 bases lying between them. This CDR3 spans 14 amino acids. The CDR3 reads CASSLDGSPGEAFF. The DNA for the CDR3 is TGTGCCAGCAGTTTAGATGGATCCCCAGGTGAAGCTTTCTTT.

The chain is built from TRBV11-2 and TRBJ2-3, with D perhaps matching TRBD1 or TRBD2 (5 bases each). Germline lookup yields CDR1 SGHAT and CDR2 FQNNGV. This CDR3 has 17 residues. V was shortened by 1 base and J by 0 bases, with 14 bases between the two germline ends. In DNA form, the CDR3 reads TGTGCCAGCAGCTTAGTAGGTGGGGGAGCTAGCACAGATACGCAGTATTTT. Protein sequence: CASSLVGGGASTDTQYF.

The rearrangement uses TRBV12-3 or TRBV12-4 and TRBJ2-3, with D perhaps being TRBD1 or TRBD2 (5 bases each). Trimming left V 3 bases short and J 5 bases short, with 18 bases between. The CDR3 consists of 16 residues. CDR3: CASSLESGGEGDTQYF. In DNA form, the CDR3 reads TGTGCCAGCAGTTTGGAGAGTGGGGGAGAGGGAGATACGCAGTATTTT.

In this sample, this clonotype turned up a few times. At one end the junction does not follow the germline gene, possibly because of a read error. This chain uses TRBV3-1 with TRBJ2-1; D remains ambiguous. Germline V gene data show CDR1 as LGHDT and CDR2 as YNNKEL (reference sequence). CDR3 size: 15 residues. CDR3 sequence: CASSQAGPPEDEQFF. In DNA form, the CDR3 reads TGTGCCAGCAGTCAAGCCGGACCGCCAGAAGATGAGCAGTTCTTC.

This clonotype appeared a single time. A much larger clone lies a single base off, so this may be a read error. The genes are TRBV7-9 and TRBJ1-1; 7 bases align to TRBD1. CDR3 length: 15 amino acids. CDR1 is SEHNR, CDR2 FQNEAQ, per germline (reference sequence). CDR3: CASTPPQRGLTETFF. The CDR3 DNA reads TGTGCCAGCACCCCCCCACAGAGGGGGCTAACTGAAACTTTCTTT.

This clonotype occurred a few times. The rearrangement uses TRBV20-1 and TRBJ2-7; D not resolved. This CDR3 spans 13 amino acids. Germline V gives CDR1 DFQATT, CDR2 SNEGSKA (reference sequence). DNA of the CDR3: TGCAGCGGAAGCCAAACCTCTCACTACGAGCAGTACTTC. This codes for CSGSQTSHYEQYF.

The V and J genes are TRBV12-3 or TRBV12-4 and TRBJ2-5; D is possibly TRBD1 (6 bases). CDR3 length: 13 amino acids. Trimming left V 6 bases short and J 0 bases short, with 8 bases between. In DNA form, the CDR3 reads TGTGCCAGCAGGGGACACCACCAAGAGACCCAGTACTTC. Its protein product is CASRGHHQETQYF.

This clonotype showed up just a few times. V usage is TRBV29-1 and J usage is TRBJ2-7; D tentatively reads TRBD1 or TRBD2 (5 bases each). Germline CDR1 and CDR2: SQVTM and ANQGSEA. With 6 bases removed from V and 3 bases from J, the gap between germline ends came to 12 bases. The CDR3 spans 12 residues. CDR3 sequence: CSVRDGDYEQYF. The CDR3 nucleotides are TGCAGCGTCCGGGACGGTGACTACGAGCAGTACTTC.

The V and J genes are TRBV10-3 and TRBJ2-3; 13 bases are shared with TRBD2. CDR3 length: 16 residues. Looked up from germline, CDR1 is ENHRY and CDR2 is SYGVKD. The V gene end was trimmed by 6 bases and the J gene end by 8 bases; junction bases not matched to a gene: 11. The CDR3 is CAIRTTSGRAAGTQYF. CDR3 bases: TGTGCCATCAGGACTACTAGCGGGAGGGCCGCTGGTACGCAGTATTTT.

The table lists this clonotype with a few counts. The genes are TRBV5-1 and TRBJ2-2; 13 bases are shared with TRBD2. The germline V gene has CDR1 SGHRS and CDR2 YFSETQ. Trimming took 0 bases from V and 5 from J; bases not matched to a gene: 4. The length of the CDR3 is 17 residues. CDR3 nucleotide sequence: TGCGCCAGCAGCTTGGGACTACTAGCGGGAGGGACCGGGGAGCTGTTTTTT. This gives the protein CASSLGLLAGGTGELFF. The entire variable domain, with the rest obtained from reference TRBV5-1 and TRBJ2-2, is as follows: KAGVTQTPRYLIKTRGQQVTLSCSPISGHRSVSWYQQTPGQGLQFLFEYFSETQRNKGNFPGRFSGRQFSNSRSEMNVSTLELGDSALYLCASSLGLLAGGTGELFFGEGSRLTVL.

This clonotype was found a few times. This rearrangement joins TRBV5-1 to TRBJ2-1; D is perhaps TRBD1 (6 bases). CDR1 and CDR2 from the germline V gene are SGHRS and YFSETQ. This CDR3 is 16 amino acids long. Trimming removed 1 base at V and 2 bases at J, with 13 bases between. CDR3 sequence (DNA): TGCGCCAGCAGCTTGCTAGCTTCAGGGGCCTACAATGAGCAGTTCTTC. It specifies CASSLLASGAYNEQFF.

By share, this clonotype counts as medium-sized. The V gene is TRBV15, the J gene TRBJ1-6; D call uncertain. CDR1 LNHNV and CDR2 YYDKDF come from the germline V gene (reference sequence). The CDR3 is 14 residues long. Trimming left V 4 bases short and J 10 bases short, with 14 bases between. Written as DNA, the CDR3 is TGTGCCACCAGCACCCGTACGGGGAGGTCACCCCTCCACTTT. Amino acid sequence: CATSTRTGRSPLHF.

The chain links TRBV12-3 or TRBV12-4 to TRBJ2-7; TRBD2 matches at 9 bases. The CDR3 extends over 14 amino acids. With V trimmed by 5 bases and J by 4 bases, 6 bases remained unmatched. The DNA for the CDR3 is TGTGCCAGCAGTGGACTTGCGGGAGGGTACGAGCAGTACTTC. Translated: CASSGLAGGYEQYF.

Here the CDR3 DNA reads TGTGCCAGCAGCCAAGTACCCAGGGGGCTTTACAATGAGCAGTTCTTC. It encodes CASSQVPRGLYNEQFF. This chain uses TRBV14 with TRBJ2-1, with 8 bases identical to TRBD1. The germline gives CDR1 SGHDN, CDR2 FVKESK. The CDR3 covers 16 residues. V gave up 1 base and J gave up 4 bases; unmatched junction bases: 6.

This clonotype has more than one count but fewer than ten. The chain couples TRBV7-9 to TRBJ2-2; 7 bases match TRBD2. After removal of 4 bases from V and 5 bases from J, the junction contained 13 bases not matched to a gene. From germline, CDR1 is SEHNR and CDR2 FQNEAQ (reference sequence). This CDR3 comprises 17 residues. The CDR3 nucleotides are TGTGCCAGCAGCTCCCTAAGGCGGGAGTTCTGGACCGGGGAGCTGTTTTTT. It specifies CASSSLRREFWTGELFF.

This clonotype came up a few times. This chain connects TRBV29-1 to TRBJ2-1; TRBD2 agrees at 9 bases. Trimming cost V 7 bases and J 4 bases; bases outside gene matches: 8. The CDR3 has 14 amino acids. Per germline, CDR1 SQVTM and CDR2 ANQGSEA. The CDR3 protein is CSAIAGVAYNEQFF. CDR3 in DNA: TGCAGCGCGATAGCGGGAGTAGCTTACAATGAGCAGTTCTTC.

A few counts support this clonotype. The CDR3 loop reads CASRLGQAYEQYF. CDR3 coding DNA: TGTGCCAGCAGGCTGGGACAGGCCTACGAGCAGTACTTC. This chain uses TRBV27 with TRBJ2-7; 8 bases agree with TRBD1. The CDR3 runs 13 residues. V trimming: 6 bases; J trimming: 2 bases; junction bases outside the gene matches: 3. Germline assignment: CDR1 MNHEY and CDR2 SMNVEV (reference sequence).

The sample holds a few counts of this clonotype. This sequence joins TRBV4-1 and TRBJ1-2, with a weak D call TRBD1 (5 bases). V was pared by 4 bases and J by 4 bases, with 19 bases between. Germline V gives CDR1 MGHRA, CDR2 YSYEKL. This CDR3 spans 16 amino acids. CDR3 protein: CASSLSGGSPGYGYTF. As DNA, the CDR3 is TGCGCCAGCAGCCTTAGCGGGGGGTCCCCTGGCTATGGCTACACCTTC.

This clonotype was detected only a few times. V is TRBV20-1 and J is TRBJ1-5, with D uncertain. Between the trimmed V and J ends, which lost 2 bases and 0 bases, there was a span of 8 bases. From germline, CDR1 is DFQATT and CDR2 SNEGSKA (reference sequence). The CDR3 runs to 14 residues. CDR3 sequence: CSARKAYSNQPQHF. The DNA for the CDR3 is TGCAGTGCTAGAAAAGCTTATAGCAATCAGCCCCAGCATTTT.

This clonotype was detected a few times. CDR3 loop: CASTKSGVGNEQFF. The DNA for the CDR3 is TGTGCCAGCACCAAAAGTGGAGTCGGGAATGAGCAGTTCTTC. V gene TRBV6-2 or TRBV6-3 combines with J gene TRBJ2-1; D call uncertain. CDR1 MNHEY and CDR2 SVGEGT come from the germline V gene. V was clipped by 7 bases and J by 7 bases, with 17 bases between them. CDR3 size: 14 residues.

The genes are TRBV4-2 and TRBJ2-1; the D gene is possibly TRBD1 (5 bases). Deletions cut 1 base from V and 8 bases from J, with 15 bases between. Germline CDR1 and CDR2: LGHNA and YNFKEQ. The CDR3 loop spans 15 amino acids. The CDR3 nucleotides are TGTGCCAGCAGCCAAGGCCGCCAGACAGACGATGAGCAGTTCTTC. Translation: CASSQGRQTDDEQFF.

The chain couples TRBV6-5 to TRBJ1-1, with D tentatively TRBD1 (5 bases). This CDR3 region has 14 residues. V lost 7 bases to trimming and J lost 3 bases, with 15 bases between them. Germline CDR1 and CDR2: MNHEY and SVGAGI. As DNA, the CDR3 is TGTGCCAGCACCACCACTACGGGGGACACTGAAGCTTTCTTT. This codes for CASTTTTGDTEAFF.

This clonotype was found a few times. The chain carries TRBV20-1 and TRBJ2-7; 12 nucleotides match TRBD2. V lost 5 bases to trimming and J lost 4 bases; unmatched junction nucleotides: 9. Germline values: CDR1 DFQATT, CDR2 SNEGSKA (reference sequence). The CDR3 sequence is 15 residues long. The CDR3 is CSAPLLAGGPYEQYF. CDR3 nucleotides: TGCAGTGCTCCCCTCCTAGCGGGAGGGCCATACGAGCAGTACTTC.

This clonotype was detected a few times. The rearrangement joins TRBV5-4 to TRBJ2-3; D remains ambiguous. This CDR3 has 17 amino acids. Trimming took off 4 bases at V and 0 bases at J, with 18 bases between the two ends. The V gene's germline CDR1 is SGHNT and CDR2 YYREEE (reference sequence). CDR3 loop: CASSPRLEIPSTDTQYF. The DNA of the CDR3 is TGTGCCAGCAGCCCCAGGCTGGAGATCCCTAGCACAGATACGCAGTATTTT. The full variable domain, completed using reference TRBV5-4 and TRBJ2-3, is ETGVTQSPTHLIKTRGQQVTLRCSSQSGHNTVSWYQQALGQGPQFIFQYYREEENGRGNFPPRFSGLQFPNYSSELNVNALELDDSALYLCASSPRLEIPSTDTQYFGPGTRLTVL.